This is a list of T cell receptor beta chains from one sample in a study of cytomegalovirus exposure and HLA in healthy donors. TCRdb's table, derived via immunoSEQ multiplex PCR, lists solely in-frame clones and lacks some. The repertoire holds 160,000 or so clones, with around 83% as singletons. Sequenced material: PBMCs. Receptors were obtained from a man aged 45 to 65 in good health and CMV-seropositive. The CDR3 runs from the conserved cysteine through the conserved F or W. Fields, in order: clone size, D gene, J gene, V gene, CDR3 protein, CDR3 DNA. D genes are given only for firm matches. Only some rows state a clone size, as once, few, many or a class for expanded clones.

>NA|NA|TRBJ2-2|TRBV6-6
CASRSGGNTGELFF
TGTGCCAGCAGGTCTGGGGGCAACACCGGGGAGCTGTTTTTT
>NA|TRBD1|TRBJ1-6|TRBV15
CATSKGQGYNSPLHF
TGTGCCACCAGCAAAGGACAGGGCTATAATTCACCCCTCCACTTT
>NA|TRBD2|TRBJ2-1|TRBV18
CASSPTSGNEQFF
TGTGCCAGCTCACCGACTAGCGGTAATGAGCAGTTCTTC
>NA|TRBD2|TRBJ2-7|TRBV6-1
CASSEGGLAGGYEQYF
TGTGCCAGCAGTGAAGGGGGACTAGCGGGAGGGTACGAGCAGTACTTC
>NA|TRBD2|TRBJ2-3|TRBV29-1
CSVGRGGTDTQYF
TGCAGCGTTGGGCGGGGGGGGACAGATACGCAGTATTTT
>NA|TRBD2|TRBJ2-1|TRBV9
CASSVDGGTYNEQFF
TGTGCCAGCAGCGTAGACGGGGGGACCTACAATGAGCAGTTCTTC
>few|NA|TRBJ1-1|TRBV5-1
CASSPPDGMVAFF
TGCGCCAGCAGCCCGCCGGACGGGATGGTAGCTTTCTTT
>once|NA|TRBJ1-4|TRBV18
CASSPLRGEKLFF
TGTGCCAGCTCACCACTCCGGGGGGAAAAACTGTTTTTT
>NA|NA|TRBJ2-7|TRBV27
CASTPNTYEQYF
TGTGCCAGCACCCCTAATACCTACGAGCAGTACTTC
>NA|TRBD1|TRBJ1-6|TRBV13
CASSLTRQGASRNSPLHF
TGTGCCAGCAGCTTAACCCGACAGGGCGCCTCCAGGAATTCACCCCTCCACTTT
>NA|TRBD1|TRBJ1-1|TRBV19
CASGPGQGLEAFF
TGTGCCAGTGGTCCGGGACAGGGGCTTGAAGCTTTCTTT
>NA|NA|TRBJ2-7|TRBV6-6
CASSYEETSLAYEQYF
TGTGCCAGCAGTTACGAGGAGACCTCTCTAGCCTACGAGCAGTACTTC
>few|NA|TRBJ1-4|TRBV6-1
CASSVWRAGEKLFF
TGTGCCAGCAGTGTCTGGAGGGCCGGTGAAAAACTGTTTTTT
>NA|NA|TRBJ1-1|TRBV7-9
CASSFRGGSTEAFF
TGTGCCAGCAGCTTTAGGGGGGGGAGCACTGAAGCTTTCTTT
>NA|NA|TRBJ1-4|TRBV6-1
CASSERRGPTNEKLFF
TGTGCCAGCAGTGAAAGGCGGGGACCAACTAATGAAAAACTGTTTTTT
>NA|NA|TRBJ2-1|TRBV27
CASSAGYEQFF
TGTGCCAGCAGTGCGGGGTATGAGCAGTTCTTC
>NA|NA|TRBJ2-7|TRBV7-9
CASSLGAGVNEQYF
TGTGCCAGCAGCTTAGGGGCAGGGGTCAACGAGCAGTACTTC
>once|NA|TRBJ2-3|TRBV28
CASSYANSDTQYF
TGTGCCAGCAGTTACGCTAACTCAGATACGCAGTATTTT
>few|NA|TRBJ2-4|TRBV28
CASSSRTPKMKYF
TGTGCCAGCAGTTCGCGAACTCCGAAAATGAAGTACTTC
>NA|NA|TRBJ1-2|TRBV11-2
CASSLASHYGYTF
TGTGCCAGCAGCTTAGCTAGTCACTATGGCTACACCTTC
>NA|TRBD2|TRBJ2-3|TRBV7-3
CASSVLAGGTDTQYF
TGTGCCAGCAGCGTACTAGCGGGGGGCACAGATACGCAGTATTTT
>NA|TRBD1|TRBJ1-1|TRBV18
CASSPQGAGTEAFF
TGTGCCAGCTCACCACAGGGGGCGGGCACTGAAGCTTTCTTT
>NA|NA|TRBJ2-2|TRBV4-3
CASSQDLSGAGELFF
TGCGCCAGCAGCCAAGACCTCTCAGGGGCCGGGGAGCTGTTTTTT
>once|NA|TRBJ2-7|TRBV7-2
CASSNPPTLSYEQYF
TGTGCCAGCAGCAATCCACCCACTCTGTCCTACGAGCAGTACTTC
>NA|TRBD2|TRBJ2-2|TRBV30
CAWTWGGYRELFF
TGTGCCTGGACGTGGGGGGGGTACCGGGAGCTGTTTTTT